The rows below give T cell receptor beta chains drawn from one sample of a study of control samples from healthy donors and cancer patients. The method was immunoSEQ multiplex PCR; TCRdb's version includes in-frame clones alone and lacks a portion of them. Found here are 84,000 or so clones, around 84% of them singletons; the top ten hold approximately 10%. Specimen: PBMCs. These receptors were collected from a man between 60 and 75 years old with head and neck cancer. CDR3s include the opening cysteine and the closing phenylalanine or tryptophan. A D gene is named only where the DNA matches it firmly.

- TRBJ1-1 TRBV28 CASSYPGHMNTEAFF TGTGCCAGCAGTTACCCGGGACACATGAACACTGAAGCTTTCTTT
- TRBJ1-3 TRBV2 CASRDRGNTIYF TGTGCCAGCAGAGACAGGGGAAACACCATATATTTT
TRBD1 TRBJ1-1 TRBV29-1 CSVGTGVNTEAFF TGCAGCGTTGGGACAGGGGTAAACACTGAAGCTTTCTTT
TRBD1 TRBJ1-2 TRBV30 CAWSGGQGRDGAAF TGTGCCTGGAGTGGCGGACAGGGGCGCGACGGGGCCGCCTTC
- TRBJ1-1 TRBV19 CASSIAGAEAFF TGTGCCAGTAGTATTGCGGGGGCTGAAGCTTTCTTT
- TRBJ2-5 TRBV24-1 CATSDMSQHQETQYF TGTGCCACCAGTGACATGAGTCAGCACCAAGAGACCCAGTACTTC
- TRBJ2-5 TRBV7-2 CASSFQGSGGETQYF TGTGCCAGCAGCTTCCAGGGGTCAGGGGGGGAGACCCAGTACTTC
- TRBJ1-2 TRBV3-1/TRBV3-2 CASSLSDRDYGYTF TGTGCCAGCAGCCTCTCGGACAGAGACTATGGCTACACCTTC
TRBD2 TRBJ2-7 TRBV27 CASSPGLAFTYEQYF TGTGCCAGCAGTCCGGGACTAGCGTTCACCTACGAGCAGTACTTC
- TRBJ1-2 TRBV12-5 CASGLGRTPWGYTF TGTGCTAGTGGTTTGGGACGCACACCGTGGGGCTACACCTTC
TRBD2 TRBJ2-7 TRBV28 CASTKTPGLAGGRYEQYF TGTGCCAGCACCAAAACCCCGGGACTAGCGGGAGGACGCTACGAGCAGTACTTC
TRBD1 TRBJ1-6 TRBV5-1 CASRDRRTSSYNSPLHF TGCGCCAGTCGGGACAGGCGGACCTCCTCCTATAATTCACCCCTCCACTTT
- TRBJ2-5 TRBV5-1 CASSYPGRETQYF TGCGCCAGCAGCTACCCGGGTAGAGAGACCCAGTACTTC